This record covers a single T cell receptor (beta chain). Its cognate antigen is unknown. Stated time point: after neoadjuvant nivolumab, at surgical resection. These oral cavity squamous cell carcinomas were HPV-negative and locally advanced. These data originate in a study of neoadjuvant anti-PD-1 for oral cavity cancer. Across the whole study: Non-progressing patients received a fourth nivolumab dose near day 43, then surgery on days 50-56.

Broader study findings: Only a few patients per response group were TCR-analyzed; validation needed.

TCRdb's copy holds only in-frame clones and misses some; the assay was immunoSEQ multiplex PCR. Counted here are about 68,000 clones, approximately 84% occurring once; the ten biggest clones make up around 3.7%. This clonotype was obtained from a person between 40 and 79 years old with oral cavity squamous cell carcinoma. The sequenced sample was PBMCs, obtained after nivolumab (anti-PD-1) treatment.

The CDR3 DNA is TGTGCCAGCAGCACGAGGGGCAGCATATATGGCTACACCTTC. Translated: CASSTRGSIYGYTF. The chain couples TRBV28 to TRBJ1-2, with TRBD1 as a possible D gene (5 bases). Trimming removed 6 bases at V and 5 bases at J, with 16 bases between. Germline V lookup: CDR1 MDHEN, CDR2 SYDVKM. The CDR3 is made up of 14 amino acids.